The clone carrying this T cell receptor beta chain was picked up one time. Germline CDR1 is SGHNT and CDR2 is YYREEE (reference sequence). CDR3 length equals 16 residues. The V gene end was trimmed by 4 bases and the J gene end by 2 bases; junction bases not matched to a gene: 4. From the 5' RACE reads, TCRdb called clonotypes with MiXCR, one entry per CDR3 protein. This sample carries 60,000 to 75,000 distinct CDR3 sequences, around 17% of them seen once, and the ten largest clones take approximately 5.2%. This specimen comes from a study of HIV-infected patients and healthy controls. Material for sequencing was CD4+ T cells from blood. This sequence originates from a human donor in good health. This rearrangement joins TRBV5-4 to TRBJ2-3; 13 bases align to TRBD2. The CDR3: CASSPGLAGLTDTQYF. The CDR3, as DNA: TGTGCCAGCAGCCCGGGACTAGCGGGACTCACAGATACGCAGTATTTT.